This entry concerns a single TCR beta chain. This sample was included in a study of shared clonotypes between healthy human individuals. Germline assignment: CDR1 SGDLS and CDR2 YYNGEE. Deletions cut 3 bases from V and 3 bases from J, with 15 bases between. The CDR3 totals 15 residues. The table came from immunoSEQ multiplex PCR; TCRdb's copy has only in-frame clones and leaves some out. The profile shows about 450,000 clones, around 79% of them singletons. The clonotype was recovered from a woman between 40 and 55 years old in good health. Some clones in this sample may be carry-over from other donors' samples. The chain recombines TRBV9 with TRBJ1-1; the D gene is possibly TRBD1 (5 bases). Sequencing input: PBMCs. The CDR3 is CASSASGRAHTEAFF. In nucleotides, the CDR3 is TGTGCCAGCAGCGCGTCGGGCAGGGCGCACACTGAAGCTTTCTTT.